This T cell receptor beta chain came from a study of blood T cell repertoires in COVID-19. As processed by the authors: Reference gene primer amplification in the assay estimated nucleated cell counts. The table came from immunoSEQ multiplex PCR; TCRdb's copy has only in-frame clones and leaves some out. That table is the source of V, J and clone size, and D and trimming were worked out from the DNA. This sample has 55,000 to 65,000 clones, with roughly 85% found just once. This CDR3 spans 12 amino acids. Between the trimmed V and J ends, which lost 5 bases and 4 bases, there was a span of 6 bases. This clonotype originated in a man between 60 and 70 years old with acute or convalescent COVID-19. The chain is built from TRBV12-3 or TRBV12-4 and TRBJ2-1; a weak D match, TRBD2 (5 bases). Sequenced: peripheral blood. The CDR3 nucleotides read TGTGCCAGCAGTCGGGATTACAATGAGCAGTTCTTC. It encodes CASSRDYNEQFF.